This entry is about one T cell receptor beta chain. This clonotype was counted at least ten times. No antigen is known for it. Qualities for individual bases were not recorded, and no much larger clone is one base off. The library was built by means of PCR. TCRdb shows the sequencer as Illumina HiSeq 2500. TCR libraries were prepared with molecular barcoding, using unique molecular identifiers to normalize TCRbeta repertoire quantification. TCRdb trimmed public reads at Q25 via fastp, called clones via MiXCR and kept in-frame beta chains. Rows are combined by CDR3 protein, so each entry shows the most common genes and DNA. A total of 200,000 to 300,000 distinct CDR3 sequences appear in this sample, around 12% of them only once. The ten largest clonotypes hold 2.6% of the sample. CDR1 SGDLS and CDR2 YYNGEE were looked up in the germline V gene. From the cysteine through the phenylalanine, the CDR3 covers 15 amino acids. Only CDR3 DNA is held: 45 bases, read in frame from base 1. The V end loses 4 bases and the J end loses 6 bases, and a stretch of 14 bases separates them.

The data are from a study of T-cell reconstitution after alpha-beta-depleted transplantation in children (TCRdb year 2016). Regarding the research as a whole: Using TCR repertoire profiling, the study quantitatively followed how T-cell immune reconstitution unfolded in children after TCRalphabeta/CD19-depleted allogeneic hematopoietic cell transplantation.

This material consisted of PBMCs from the stem cell graft donor, taken from the stem cell graft. The rearranged segments are TRBV9 and TRBJ1-6; the D gene is perhaps TRBD1, from 6 matching bases. The sequence was obtained from a human donor who donated a stem cell graft to a child with acute lymphoblastic leukemia. The CDR3 reads CASSPRTGSNSPLHF. The sequenced DNA is TGTGCCAGCAGCCCCCGTACAGGGAGTAATTCACCCCTCCACTTT. Reference TRBV9 and TRBJ1-6 genes cover what lies past the CDR3, so the full variable domain is DSGVTQTPKHLITATGQRVTLRCSPRSGDLSVYWYQQSLDQGLQFLIQYYNGEERAKGNILERFSAQQFPDLHSELNLSSLELGDSALYFCASSPRTGSNSPLHFGNGTRLTVT.